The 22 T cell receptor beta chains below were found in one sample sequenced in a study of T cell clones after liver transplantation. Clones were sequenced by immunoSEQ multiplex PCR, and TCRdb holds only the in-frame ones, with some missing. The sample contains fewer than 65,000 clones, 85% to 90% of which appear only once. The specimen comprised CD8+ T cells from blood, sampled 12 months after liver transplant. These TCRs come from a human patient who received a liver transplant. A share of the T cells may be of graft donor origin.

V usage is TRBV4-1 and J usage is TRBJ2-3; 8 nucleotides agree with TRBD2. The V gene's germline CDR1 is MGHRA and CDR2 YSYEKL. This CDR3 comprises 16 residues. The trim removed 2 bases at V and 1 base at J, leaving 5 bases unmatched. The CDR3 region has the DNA TGCGCCAGCAGCCAAATACAACTAGCGGGCACAGATACGCAGTATTTT. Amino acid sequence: CASSQIQLAGTDTQYF.

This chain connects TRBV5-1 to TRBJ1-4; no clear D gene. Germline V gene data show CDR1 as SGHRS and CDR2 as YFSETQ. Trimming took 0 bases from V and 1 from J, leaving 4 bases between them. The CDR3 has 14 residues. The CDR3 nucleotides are TGCGCCAGCAGCTTGGAAGGAACTAATGAAAAACTGTTTTTT. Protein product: CASSLEGTNEKLFF.

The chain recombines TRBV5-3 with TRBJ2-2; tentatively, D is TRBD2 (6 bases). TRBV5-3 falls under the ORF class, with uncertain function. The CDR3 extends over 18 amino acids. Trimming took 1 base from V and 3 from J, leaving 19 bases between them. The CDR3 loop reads CARSLRRRETSDTGELFF. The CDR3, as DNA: TGTGCCAGAAGCTTGAGGAGACGGGAGACTTCGGACACCGGGGAGCTGTTTTTT.

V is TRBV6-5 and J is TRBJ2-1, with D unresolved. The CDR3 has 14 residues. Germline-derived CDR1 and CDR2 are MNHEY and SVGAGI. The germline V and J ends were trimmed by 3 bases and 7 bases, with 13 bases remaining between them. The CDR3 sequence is CASSYTPGWNEQFF. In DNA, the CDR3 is TGTGCCAGCAGTTATACCCCCGGGTGGAATGAGCAGTTCTTC.

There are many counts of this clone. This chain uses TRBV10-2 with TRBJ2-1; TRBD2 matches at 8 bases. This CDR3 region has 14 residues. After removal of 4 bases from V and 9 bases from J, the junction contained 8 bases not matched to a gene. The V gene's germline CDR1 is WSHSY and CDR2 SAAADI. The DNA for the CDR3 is TGCGCCAGCAGTGTTGAGCGGGAGCTAGGTGAGCAGTTCTTC. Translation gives CASSVERELGEQFF.

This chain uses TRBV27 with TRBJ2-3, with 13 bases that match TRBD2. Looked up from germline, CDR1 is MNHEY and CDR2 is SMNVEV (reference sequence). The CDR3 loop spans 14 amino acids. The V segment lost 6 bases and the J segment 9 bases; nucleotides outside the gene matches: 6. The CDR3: CASSQGLAGWTQYF. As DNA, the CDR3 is TGTGCCAGCAGCCAGGGACTAGCGGGGTGGACGCAGTATTTT.

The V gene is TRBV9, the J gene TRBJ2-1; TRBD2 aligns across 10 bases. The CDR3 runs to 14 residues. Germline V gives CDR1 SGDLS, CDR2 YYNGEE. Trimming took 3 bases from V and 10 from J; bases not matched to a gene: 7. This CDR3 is CASSGASGSREQFF. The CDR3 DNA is TGTGCCAGCAGCGGGGCTAGCGGGAGTCGAGAGCAGTTCTTC.

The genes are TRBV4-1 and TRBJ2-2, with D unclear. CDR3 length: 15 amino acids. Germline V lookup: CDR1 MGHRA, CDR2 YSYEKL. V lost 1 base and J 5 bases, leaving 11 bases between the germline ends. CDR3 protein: CASSQVNRGTGELFF. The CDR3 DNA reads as TGCGCCAGCAGCCAAGTTAACCGTGGTACCGGGGAGCTGTTTTTT.

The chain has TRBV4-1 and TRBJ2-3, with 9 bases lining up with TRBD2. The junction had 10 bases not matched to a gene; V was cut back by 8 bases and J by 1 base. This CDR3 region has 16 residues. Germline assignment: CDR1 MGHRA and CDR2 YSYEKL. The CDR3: CASAPREREGTDTQYF. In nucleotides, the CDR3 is TGCGCCAGCGCTCCCAGGGAGCGGGAGGGCACAGATACGCAGTATTTT.

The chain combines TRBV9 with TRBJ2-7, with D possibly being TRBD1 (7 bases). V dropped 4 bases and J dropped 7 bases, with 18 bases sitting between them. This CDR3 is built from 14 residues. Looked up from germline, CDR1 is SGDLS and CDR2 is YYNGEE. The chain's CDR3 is CASSFQGGAGEQYF. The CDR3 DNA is TGTGCCAGCAGCTTTCAAGGGGGCGCGGGAGAGCAGTACTTC. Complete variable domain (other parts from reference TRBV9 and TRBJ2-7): DSGVTQTPKHLITATGQRVTLRCSPRSGDLSVYWYQQSLDQGLQFLIQYYNGEERAKGNILERFSAQQFPDLHSELNLSSLELGDSALYFCASSFQGGAGEQYFGPGTRLTVT.

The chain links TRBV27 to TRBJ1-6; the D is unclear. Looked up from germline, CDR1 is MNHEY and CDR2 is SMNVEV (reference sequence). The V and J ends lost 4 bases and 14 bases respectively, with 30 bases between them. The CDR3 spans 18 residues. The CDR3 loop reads CASSYDGGLPPGFGALHF. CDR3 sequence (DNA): TGTGCCAGCAGTTACGATGGAGGACTGCCCCCGGGGTTCGGGGCCCTCCACTTT.

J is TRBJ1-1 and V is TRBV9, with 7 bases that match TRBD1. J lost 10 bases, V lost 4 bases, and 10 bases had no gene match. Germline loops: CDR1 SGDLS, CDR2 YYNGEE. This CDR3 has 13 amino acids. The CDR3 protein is CASSPGTAGPAFF. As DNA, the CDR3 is TGTGCCAGCAGCCCCGGGACAGCGGGGCCAGCTTTCTTT.

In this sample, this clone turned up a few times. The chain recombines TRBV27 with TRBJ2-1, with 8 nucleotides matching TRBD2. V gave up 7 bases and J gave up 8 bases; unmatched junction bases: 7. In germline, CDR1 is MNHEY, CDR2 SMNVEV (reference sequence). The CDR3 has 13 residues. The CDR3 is CASTRGGWDEQFF. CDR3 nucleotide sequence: TGTGCCAGCACCCGGGGGGGTTGGGATGAGCAGTTCTTC.

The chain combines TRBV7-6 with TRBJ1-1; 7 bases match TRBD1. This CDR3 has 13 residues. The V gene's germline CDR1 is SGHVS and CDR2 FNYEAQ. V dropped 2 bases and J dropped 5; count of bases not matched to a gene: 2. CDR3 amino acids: CASSLNRGTEAFF. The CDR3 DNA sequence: TGTGCCAGCAGCTTAAACAGGGGAACTGAAGCTTTCTTT.

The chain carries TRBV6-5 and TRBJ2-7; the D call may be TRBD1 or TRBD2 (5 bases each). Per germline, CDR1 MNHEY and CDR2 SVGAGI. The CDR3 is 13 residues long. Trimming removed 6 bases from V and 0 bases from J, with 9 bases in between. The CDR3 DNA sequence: TGTGCCAGCAGCCGGGGCATCTCCTACGAGCAGTACTTC. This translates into CASSRGISYEQYF.

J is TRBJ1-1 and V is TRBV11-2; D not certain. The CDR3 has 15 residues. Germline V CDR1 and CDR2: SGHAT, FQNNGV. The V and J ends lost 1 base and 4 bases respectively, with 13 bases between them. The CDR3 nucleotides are TGTGCCAGCAGCTTAGCGCGATGGAGCGGCACTGAAGCTTTCTTT. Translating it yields CASSLARWSGTEAFF.

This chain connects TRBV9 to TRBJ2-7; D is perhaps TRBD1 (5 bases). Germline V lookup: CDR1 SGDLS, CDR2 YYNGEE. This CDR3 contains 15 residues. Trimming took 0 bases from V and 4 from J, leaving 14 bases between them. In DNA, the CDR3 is TGTGCCAGCAGCGTAGGGGGATTCGACAGTTACGAGCAGTACTTC. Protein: CASSVGGFDSYEQYF.

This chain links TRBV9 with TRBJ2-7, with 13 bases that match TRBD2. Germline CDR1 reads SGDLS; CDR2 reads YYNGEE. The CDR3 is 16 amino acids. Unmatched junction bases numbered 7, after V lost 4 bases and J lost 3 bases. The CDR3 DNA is TGTGCCAGCAGCCCGACGACTAGCGGGAGGTACTACGAGCAGTACTTC. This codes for CASSPTTSGRYYEQYF. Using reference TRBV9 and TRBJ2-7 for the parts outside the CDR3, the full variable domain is DSGVTQTPKHLITATGQRVTLRCSPRSGDLSVYWYQQSLDQGLQFLIQYYNGEERAKGNILERFSAQQFPDLHSELNLSSLELGDSALYFCASSPTTSGRYYEQYFGPGTRLTVT.

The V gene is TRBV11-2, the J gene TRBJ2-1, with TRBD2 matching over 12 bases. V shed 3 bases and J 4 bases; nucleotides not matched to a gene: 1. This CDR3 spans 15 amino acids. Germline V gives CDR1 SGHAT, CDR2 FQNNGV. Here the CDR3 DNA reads TGTGCCAGCAGCTTGACTAGCGGGAGTTACAATGAGCAGTTCTTC. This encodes CASSLTSGSYNEQFF. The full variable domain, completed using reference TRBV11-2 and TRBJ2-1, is EAGVAQSPRYKIIEKRQSVAFWCNPISGHATLYWYQQILGQGPKLLIQFQNNGVVDDSQLPKDRFSAERLKGVDSTLKIQPAKLEDSAVYLCASSLTSGSYNEQFFGPGTRLTVL.

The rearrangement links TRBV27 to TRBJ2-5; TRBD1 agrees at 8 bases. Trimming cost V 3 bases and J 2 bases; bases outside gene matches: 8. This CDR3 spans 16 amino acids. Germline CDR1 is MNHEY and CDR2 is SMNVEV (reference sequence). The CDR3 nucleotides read TGTGCCAGCAGTTTCGGGACAGGACCCCTACAAGAGACCCAGTACTTC. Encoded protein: CASSFGTGPLQETQYF.

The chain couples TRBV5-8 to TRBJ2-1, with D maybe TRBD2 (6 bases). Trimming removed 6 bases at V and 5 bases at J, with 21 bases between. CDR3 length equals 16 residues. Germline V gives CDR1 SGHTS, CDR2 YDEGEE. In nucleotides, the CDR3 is TGTGCCAGCACTCCTCCCGGAGGGGCTAGGGACAATGAGCAGTTCTTC. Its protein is CASTPPGGARDNEQFF.

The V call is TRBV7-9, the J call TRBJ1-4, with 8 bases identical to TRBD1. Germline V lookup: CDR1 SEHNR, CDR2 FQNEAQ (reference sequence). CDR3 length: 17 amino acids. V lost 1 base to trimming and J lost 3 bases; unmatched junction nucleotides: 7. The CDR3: CASSLVGQGVANEKLFF. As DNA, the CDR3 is TGTGCCAGCAGCTTAGTTGGACAGGGTGTGGCTAATGAAAAACTGTTTTTT.